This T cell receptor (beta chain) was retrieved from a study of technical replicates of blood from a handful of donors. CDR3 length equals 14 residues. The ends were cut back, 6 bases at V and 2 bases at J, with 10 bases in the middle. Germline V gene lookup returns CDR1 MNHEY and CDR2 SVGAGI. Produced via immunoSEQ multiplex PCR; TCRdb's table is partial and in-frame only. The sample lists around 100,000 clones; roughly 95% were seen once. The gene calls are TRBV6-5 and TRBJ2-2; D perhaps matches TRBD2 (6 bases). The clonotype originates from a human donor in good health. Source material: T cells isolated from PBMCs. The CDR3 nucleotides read TGTGCCAGCAGGATTAGCGGAAACACCGGGGAGCTGTTTTTT. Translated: CASRISGNTGELFF.